This T cell receptor (beta chain) was captured in a study of blood T cell repertoires in COVID-19. TCRdb's copy holds only in-frame clones and misses some; the assay was immunoSEQ multiplex PCR. Seen here are 45,000 to 65,000 clones, 90% to 95% observed once, and the top ten hold approximately 2.8%. The length of the CDR3 is 15 residues. Between the trimmed V and J ends, which lost 5 bases and 6 bases, there was a span of 18 bases. Germline values: CDR1 SGHVS, CDR2 FQNEAQ. Sequencing was carried out using peripheral blood. The clonotype originates from a human donor in a cohort sampled during active COVID-19. V gene TRBV7-8 combines with J gene TRBJ2-3; a possible D gene is TRBD2 (7 bases). The DNA of the CDR3 is TGTGCCAGCAGCCGAGAAGTGGCGGGGGCGGATACGCAGTATTTT. The encoded protein is CASSREVAGADTQYF.